This TCR beta chain was documented in a study of blood T cell repertoires in COVID-19. Study-wide context: Specimens from acute and convalescent COVID-19 originated in the United States, Italy and Spain. PBMCs, B-cell-depleted T cells, or T cells provided the cDNA or gDNA that made up the material.

This clone was counted between two and nine times. The authors' processing: Amplification with reference gene primers provided the estimates of nucleated cell counts. Generated by immunoSEQ multiplex PCR, the TCRdb table keeps only in-frame clones and is missing some. From that table come the V and J calls and clone size; the DNA was used to work out D and trimming. Among a few hundred thousand clones listed, approximately 81% were seen once. CDR1 SGHNT and CDR2 YENEEA come from the germline V gene. The CDR3 has 13 amino acids. V lost 4 bases and J lost 13, with 16 bases in between. This chain uses TRBV11-3 with TRBJ1-4; weak D call: TRBD1 (5 bases). This TCR was recovered from an elderly woman with active or convalescent COVID-19. The sample comprised peripheral blood. The CDR3 loop reads CASSSGQASRLFF. The CDR3 DNA is TGTGCCAGCAGCTCTGGACAAGCCTCACGACTGTTTTTT.